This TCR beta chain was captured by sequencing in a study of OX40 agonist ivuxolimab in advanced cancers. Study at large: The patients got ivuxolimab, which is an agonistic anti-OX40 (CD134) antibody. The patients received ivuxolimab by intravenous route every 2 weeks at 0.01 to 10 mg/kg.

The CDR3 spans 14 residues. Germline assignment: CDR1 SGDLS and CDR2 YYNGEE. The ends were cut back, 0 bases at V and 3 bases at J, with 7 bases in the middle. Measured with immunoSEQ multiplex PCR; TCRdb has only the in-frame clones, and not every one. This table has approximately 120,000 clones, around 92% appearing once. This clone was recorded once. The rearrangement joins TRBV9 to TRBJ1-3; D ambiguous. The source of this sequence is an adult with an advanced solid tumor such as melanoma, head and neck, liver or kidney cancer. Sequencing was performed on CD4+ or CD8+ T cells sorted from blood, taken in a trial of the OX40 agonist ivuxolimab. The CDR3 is CASSVAVLGNTIYF. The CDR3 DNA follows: TGTGCCAGCAGCGTAGCGGTTCTTGGAAACACCATATATTTT.